This passage covers 20 T cell receptor beta chains from one sample sequenced in a study of blood T cell repertoires in COVID-19. Generated by immunoSEQ multiplex PCR, the TCRdb table keeps only in-frame clones and is missing some. The data contain roughly 100,000 clones, over 70% of them singletons. Sequenced: peripheral blood. These TCRs come from a human donor in a cohort sampled during active or convalescent COVID-19.

This clone was counted a single time. For the CDR3, the DNA is TGTGCCAGCAGCTTCCTCGACAGGGGGGATTCACCCCTCCACTTT. As protein: CASSFLDRGDSPLHF. The V and J genes are TRBV7-2 and TRBJ1-6; 9 bases are shared with TRBD1. Trimming at V came to 3 bases and at J to 8 bases, leaving 5 bases not matched to a gene. Germline lookup yields CDR1 SGHTA and CDR2 FQGNSA. This CDR3 has 15 amino acids.

This sequence joins TRBV6-2 or TRBV6-3 and TRBJ2-5, with a weak D call TRBD1 (6 bases). There are 15 residues in the CDR3. V lost 5 bases and J 3 bases, leaving 16 bases between the germline ends. Germline CDR1 reads MNHEY; CDR2 reads SVGEGT. The CDR3 here is CASSRSRTAKETQYF. The CDR3 DNA follows: TGTGCCAGCAGTAGGAGTCGGACAGCCAAAGAGACCCAGTACTTC.

The rearrangement uses TRBV11-3 and TRBJ1-2; D remains ambiguous. The CDR3 length is 15 residues. The germline CDR1 and CDR2 sequences are SGHNT and YENEEA. Trimming shortened V by 4 bases and J by 3 bases, and 15 bases separated the two germline ends. Here the CDR3 DNA reads TGTGCCAGCAGCTCTACCGGGGTCCCAGACTATGGCTACACCTTC. Its translation is CASSSTGVPDYGYTF.

The CDR3 sequence: CASSIGENQPQHF. CDR3 DNA sequence: TGTGCCAGCAGTATTGGAGAAAATCAGCCCCAGCATTTT. The chain joins TRBV6-4 to TRBJ1-5; no reliable D call. Deletions cut 5 bases from V and 4 bases from J, with 9 bases between. The CDR3 is made up of 13 amino acids. The germline gives CDR1 MRHNA, CDR2 SNTAGT.

This rearrangement joins TRBV9 to TRBJ2-2, with D hard to call. V lost 5 bases to trimming and J lost 6 bases, with 11 bases between them. Per the germline V gene, CDR1 is SGDLS and CDR2 is YYNGEE. The CDR3 runs to 13 residues. This CDR3 is CASSDLVPGELFF. The CDR3 DNA is TGTGCCAGCAGTGACCTAGTCCCCGGGGAGCTGTTTTTT.

V and J are TRBV7-2 and TRBJ2-1; 11 bases map to TRBD1. The CDR3 is 15 amino acids. V lost 2 bases to trimming and J lost 7 bases; unmatched junction nucleotides: 4. The germline V gene has CDR1 SGHTA and CDR2 FQGNSA. For the CDR3, the DNA is TGTGCCAGCAGCTTAAGGGGGACAGGGGGGAATGAGCAGTTCTTC. Residues: CASSLRGTGGNEQFF.

This clone was counted once. CDR3 sequence: CASSTSGTGFGYTF. The CDR3 nucleotides are TGTGCCAGTAGTACGTCCGGGACAGGGTTTGGCTACACCTTC. The chain joins TRBV19 to TRBJ1-2; 9 bases are shared with TRBD1. The germline V gene has CDR1 LNHDA and CDR2 SQIVND (reference sequence). The CDR3 is 14 residues long. Losses at the gene ends were 4 bases for V and 7 bases for J; bases not matched to a gene: 7.

The rearrangement links TRBV19 to TRBJ1-5; 9 nucleotides agree with TRBD1. V was clipped by 6 bases and J by 6 bases; unmatched bases: 9. CDR3 size: 15 residues. Germline V gives CDR1 LNHDA, CDR2 SQIVND (reference sequence). CDR3 sequence: CASRTSGTGTQPQHF. CDR3 bases: TGTGCCAGTAGGACGAGTGGGACAGGGACTCAGCCCCAGCATTTT.

The chain is built from TRBV19 and TRBJ1-2, with D perhaps TRBD1 (5 bases). This CDR3 spans 15 amino acids. The V end lost 5 bases, the J end lost 4 bases, and 17 bases lay between the germline ends. Germline V gene lookup returns CDR1 LNHDA and CDR2 SQIVND (reference sequence). The CDR3 reads CASSPRDGGSYGYTF. The CDR3 nucleotides are TGTGCCAGTAGTCCCCGGGACGGCGGGAGCTATGGCTACACCTTC. Together with reference TRBV19 and TRBJ1-2, the CDR3 gives the full variable domain: DGGITQSPKYLFRKEGQNVTLSCEQNLNHDAMYWYRQDPGQGLRLIYYSQIVNDFQKGDIAEGYSVSREKKESFPLTVTSAQKNPTAFYLCASSPRDGGSYGYTFGSGTRLTVV.

The chain is built from TRBV7-2 and TRBJ2-7, with 8 bases aligning to TRBD2. The CDR3 is 16 residues long. Germline V lookup: CDR1 SGHTA, CDR2 FQGNSA. Unmatched junction bases numbered 7, after V lost 1 base and J lost 2 bases. The CDR3 region is CASSLVGGESPYEQYF. CDR3 DNA sequence: TGTGCCAGCAGCTTAGTCGGGGGGGAGAGCCCCTACGAGCAGTACTTC.

The J gene is TRBJ2-2, the V gene TRBV5-4; 9 bases match TRBD2. The CDR3 totals 18 residues. Losses at the gene ends were 4 bases for V and 0 bases for J; bases not matched to a gene: 10. Germline V gene data show CDR1 as SGHNT and CDR2 as YYREEE (reference sequence). The CDR3 loop reads CASSPRRAGGSNTGELFF. In DNA, the CDR3 is TGTGCCAGCAGCCCCCGTCGGGCGGGGGGGTCGAACACCGGGGAGCTGTTTTTT.

This sequence joins TRBV11-3 and TRBJ2-5, with D possibly TRBD1 on 6 matching bases. V was clipped by 4 bases and J by 4 bases, with 10 bases between them. The CDR3 loop spans 13 amino acids. Germline CDR1 reads SGHNT; CDR2 reads YENEEA. CDR3 region: CASSSPGVETQYF. DNA of the CDR3: TGTGCCAGCAGCTCCCCAGGGGTAGAGACCCAGTACTTC.

This clone showed up just once. This chain joins TRBV7-2 and TRBJ2-7, with 7 nucleotides matching TRBD1. The CDR3 sequence is 13 residues long. The junction had 7 bases not matched to a gene; V was cut back by 6 bases and J by 5 bases. Germline V gene sequence: CDR1 SGHTA, CDR2 FQGNSA. The CDR3 nucleotides are TGTGCCAGCAGTCACGACAGGGACAACGAGCAGTACTTC. It is translated as CASSHDRDNEQYF.

This chain connects TRBV10-3 to TRBJ2-1, with 9 bases aligning to TRBD1. This CDR3 has 16 amino acids. Germline trimming cut 6 bases from V and 7 bases from J; bases unmatched to any gene: 13. Germline V CDR1 and CDR2: ENHRY, SYGVKD. CDR3 bases: TGTGCCATCAGCCTCCGGGACAGGGCTGGAAAAAATGAGCAGTTCTTC. Its translation: CAISLRDRAGKNEQFF.

The gene calls are TRBV19 and TRBJ1-2, with TRBD1 identical over 8 bases. Germline V CDR1 and CDR2: LNHDA, SQIVND (reference sequence). Trimming removed 9 bases from V and 8 bases from J; junction bases left unmatched: 26. This CDR3 region has 18 residues. In nucleotides, the CDR3 is TGTGCCAGCCTGAGCCTGGGACAGGAGTACTCCATGGGTGAGGGCTACACCTTC. This encodes CASLSLGQEYSMGEGYTF.

This chain joins TRBV24-1 and TRBJ2-3; tentatively, D is TRBD1 (5 bases). The CDR3 contains 12 residues. In germline, CDR1 is KGHDR, CDR2 SFDVKD. Trimming shortened V by 6 bases and J by 4 bases, and 7 bases separated the two germline ends. CDR3 sequence reads: CATSTGPDTQYF. The CDR3 region has the DNA TGTGCCACCAGTACAGGCCCAGATACGCAGTATTTT.

The chain employs TRBV24-1 and TRBJ1-2, with 7 bases matching TRBD1. CDR1 and CDR2 from the germline V gene are KGHDR and SFDVKD. V trimming: 4 bases; J trimming: 3 bases; junction bases outside the gene matches: 4. The CDR3 loop spans 14 amino acids. The CDR3 coding sequence is TGTGCCACCAGTGACTCCGGGACAGACTATGGCTACACCTTC. Translated: CATSDSGTDYGYTF.

This chain links TRBV6-6 with TRBJ1-1; unclear D gene. V shed 6 bases and J shed 4 bases, with 12 bases lying between them. CDR1 is MNHNY and CDR2 is SVGAGI in the germline V gene (reference sequence). The CDR3 contains 13 residues. CDR3 DNA sequence: TGTGCCAGCAGAACGCGGGCAGGCACTGAAGCTTTCTTT. As protein: CASRTRAGTEAFF.

The chain joins TRBV12-5 to TRBJ1-2; maybe TRBD1 (5 bases). Germline-derived CDR1 and CDR2 are LGHNT and FRNRAP. With 4 bases removed from V and 7 bases from J, the gap between germline ends came to 10 bases. The CDR3 has 12 residues. The CDR3: CASGSRGGGYTF. The CDR3 DNA reads as TGTGCTAGTGGTTCGAGGGGAGGTGGCTACACCTTC.

The CDR3 DNA reads as TGTGCCAGCAGACCCCGACAGAGTACTAACTATGGCTACACCTTC. Translation gives CASRPRQSTNYGYTF. This chain uses TRBV27 with TRBJ1-2, with a weak D call TRBD1 (5 bases). In germline, CDR1 is MNHEY, CDR2 SMNVEV (reference sequence). The CDR3 loop spans 15 amino acids. V dropped 6 bases and J dropped 0 bases, with 14 bases sitting between them.